This T cell receptor beta chain was observed in a study of OX40 agonist ivuxolimab in advanced cancers. Assay used: immunoSEQ multiplex PCR; TCRdb lists only in-frame clones, some missing. Among about 95,000 clones listed, 89% were seen once. This CDR3 comprises 20 residues. Trimming stripped 1 base from V and 2 bases from J, with 27 bases between. Germline V gene data show CDR1 as GTSNPN and CDR2 as SVGIG (reference sequence). The starting material was CD4+ or CD8+ T cells sorted from blood, obtained in a trial of the OX40 agonist ivuxolimab. This rearrangement joins TRBV30 to TRBJ2-1; tentative D call: TRBD2 (5 bases). The clonotype comes from an adult with an advanced solid tumor such as melanoma, head and neck, liver or kidney cancer. The CDR3 DNA reads TGTGCCTGGAGTGGCTTTGGGCTAAAGAGCGGCCTATTCCCCTACAATGAGCAGTTCTTC. Translated: CAWSGFGLKSGLFPYNEQFF.